This T cell receptor beta chain derives from a study of T-cell reconstitution after alpha-beta-depleted transplantation in children. The study's findings and limits: From surviving recipient T cells and thymic progenitors came the high day-60 TCRbeta diversity observed in some patients. Expanded graft clones numbering several hundred reportedly gave rise to alpha-beta T cells about two months after transplant. Most T-cell counts and diversity one year after the transplant came from T cells that were newly produced.

Comment on this clonotype: Its antigen is undetermined.

V lost 6 bases, J lost 1 base, and 12 bases lay in between. The CDR3 runs to 14 residues. This sample's TCRbeta library carried unique molecular identifier barcodes. TCRdb itself ran the PCR reads through MiXCR, one entry per CDR3 protein. The sample consists of about 980,000 distinct CDR3 sequences, under 30% of them appearing once. Sequences were derived from PBMCs, mostly from graft donor cells, sampled 360 days after TCRalphabeta/CD19-depleted stem cell transplant. The receptor's source is a boy younger than two who had a stem cell transplant for SCID, so the T cells may come from the graft donor. The rearrangement joins TRBV12-3 or TRBV12-4 to TRBJ1-1; tentative D call: TRBD1 (5 bases). The CDR3 DNA sequence: TGTGCCAGCAGAATAGACAGCGGGAACACTGAAGCTTTCTTT. This translates into CASRIDSGNTEAFF.